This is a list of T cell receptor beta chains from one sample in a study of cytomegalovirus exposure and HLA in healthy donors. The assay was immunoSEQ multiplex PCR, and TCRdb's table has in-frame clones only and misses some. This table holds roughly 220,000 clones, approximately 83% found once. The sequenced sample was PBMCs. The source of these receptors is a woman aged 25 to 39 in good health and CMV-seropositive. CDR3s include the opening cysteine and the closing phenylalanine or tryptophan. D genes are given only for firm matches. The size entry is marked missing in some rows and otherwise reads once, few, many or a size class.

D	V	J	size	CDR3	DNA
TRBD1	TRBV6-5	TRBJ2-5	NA	CASSYGGQGAETQYF	TGTGCCAGCAGTTATGGGGGACAGGGGGCAGAGACCCAGTACTTC
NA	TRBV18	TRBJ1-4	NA	CASSPPDGGSGEKLFF	TGTGCCAGCTCACCACCGGACGGGGGTTCGGGTGAAAAACTGTTTTTT
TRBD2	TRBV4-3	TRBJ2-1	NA	CASSPYTSGNEQFF	TGCGCCAGCAGCCCCTATACTAGCGGTAATGAGCAGTTCTTC
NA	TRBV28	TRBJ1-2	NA	CASNPTGLYGYTF	TGTGCCAGCAACCCCACAGGGTTATACGGCTACACCTTC
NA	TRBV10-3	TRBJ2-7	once	CAISESRTGTPRDEQYF	TGTGCCATCAGTGAGTCGAGGACGGGGACCCCGAGGGACGAGCAGTACTTC
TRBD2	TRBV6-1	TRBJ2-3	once	CASKYGTTSTDTQYF	TGTGCCAGCAAGTATGGGACTACTAGCACAGATACGCAGTATTTT
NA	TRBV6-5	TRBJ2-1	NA	CASSPLGANEQFF	TGTGCCAGCAGTCCCCTAGGGGCCAATGAGCAGTTCTTC
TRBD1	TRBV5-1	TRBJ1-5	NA	CASSRTGDGQPQHF	TGCGCCAGCAGCCGAACAGGGGACGGGCAGCCCCAGCATTTT
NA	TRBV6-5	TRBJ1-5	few	CASSYGSNQPQHF	TGTGCCAGCAGTTACGGGAGCAATCAGCCCCAGCATTTT
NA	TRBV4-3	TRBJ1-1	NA	CASSLGGGRTEAFF	TGCGCCAGCAGCCTTGGCGGGGGGCGTACTGAAGCTTTCTTT
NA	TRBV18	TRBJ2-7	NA	CASSPGEEQYF	TGTGCCAGCTCACCCGGGGAGGAGCAGTACTTC
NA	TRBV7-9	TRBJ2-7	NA	CASSLESHEQYF	TGTGCCAGCAGCTTAGAGAGTCACGAGCAGTACTTC
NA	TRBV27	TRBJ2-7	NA	CASSGGTSHYEQYF	TGTGCCAGCAGTGGCGGGACCTCTCACTACGAGCAGTACTTC
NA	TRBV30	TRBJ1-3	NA	CAWSGTDTGNTIYF	TGTGCCTGGAGTGGGACAGATACTGGAAACACCATATATTTT
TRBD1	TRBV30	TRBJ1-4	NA	CAWRLRDREGEKLFF	TGTGCCTGGAGGCTCCGGGACAGGGAGGGGGAAAAACTGTTTTTT
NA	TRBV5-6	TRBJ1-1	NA	CASSLSVAEAFF	TGTGCCAGCAGCTTGTCCGTCGCTGAAGCTTTCTTT
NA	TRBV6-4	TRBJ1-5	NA	CASSEGARGPQHF	TGTGCCAGCAGTGAGGGGGCCCGGGGGCCCCAGCATTTT
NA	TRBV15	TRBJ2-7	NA	CATSGLEASYEQYF	TGTGCCACCAGCGGGCTGGAGGCATCCTACGAGCAGTACTTC
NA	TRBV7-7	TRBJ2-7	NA	CVSSGPAYEQYF	TGTGTCTCGTCAGGGCCGGCCTACGAGCAGTACTTC
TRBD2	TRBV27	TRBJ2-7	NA	CASSWASGDYEQYF	TGTGCCAGCAGCTGGGCTAGCGGAGACTACGAGCAGTACTTC
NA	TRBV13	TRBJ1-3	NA	CASSLGSYNSGNTIYF	TGTGCCAGCAGCTTAGGATCGTATAACTCTGGAAACACCATATATTTT
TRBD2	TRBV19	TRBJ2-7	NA	CASKPSGGSYEQYF	TGTGCCAGTAAACCAAGCGGGGGAAGCTACGAGCAGTACTTC
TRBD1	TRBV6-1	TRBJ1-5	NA	CASSDTGGPQPQHF	TGTGCCAGCAGCGATACAGGGGGCCCTCAGCCCCAGCATTTT
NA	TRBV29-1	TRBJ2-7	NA	CSALHGVGYEQYF	TGCAGCGCCTTACACGGTGTGGGGTACGAGCAGTACTTC
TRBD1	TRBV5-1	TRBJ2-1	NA	CASSPDRAHYNEQFF	TGCGCCAGCAGCCCGGACAGGGCACACTACAATGAGCAGTTCTTC
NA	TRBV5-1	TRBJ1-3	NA	CASSLSGLSGNTIYF	TGCGCCAGCAGCTTGTCAGGGCTCTCTGGAAACACCATATATTTT
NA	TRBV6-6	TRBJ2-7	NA	CASRADYEQYF	TGTGCCAGCAGGGCAGACTACGAGCAGTACTTC
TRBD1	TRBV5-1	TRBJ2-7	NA	CASSLMGQGSYF	TGCGCCAGCAGCTTGATGGGACAGGGATCATACTTC
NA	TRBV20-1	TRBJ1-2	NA	CSAGIFDGYTF	TGCAGTGCGGGGATTTTCGATGGCTACACCTTC
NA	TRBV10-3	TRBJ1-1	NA	CAISEPGLNTEAFF	TGTGCCATCAGTGAGCCAGGGTTGAACACTGAAGCTTTCTTT
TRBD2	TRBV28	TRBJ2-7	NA	CATQAGGDREQYF	TGTGCCACCCAAGCGGGAGGGGACCGCGAGCAGTACTTC
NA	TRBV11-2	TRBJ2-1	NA	CASSLIGNEQFF	TGTGCCAGCAGCCTTATCGGGAATGAGCAGTTCTTC
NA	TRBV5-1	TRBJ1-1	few	CASRQGKGTLEAFF	TGCGCCAGCAGGCAGGGGAAGGGTACCTTGGAAGCTTTCTTT
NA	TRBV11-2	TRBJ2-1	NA	CASSLPRMENEQFF	TGTGCCAGCAGCCTCCCCCGTATGGAGAATGAGCAGTTCTTC
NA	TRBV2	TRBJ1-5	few	CASSKPARNQPQHF	TGTGCCAGCTCAAAGCCCGCAAGGAATCAGCCCCAGCATTTT
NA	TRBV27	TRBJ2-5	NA	CASSYGVGGTQYF	TGTGCCAGCAGTTACGGGGTGGGGGGGACCCAGTACTTC
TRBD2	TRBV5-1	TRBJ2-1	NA	CASSFQGLAGTEVDEQFF	TGCGCCAGCAGCTTCCAGGGACTAGCGGGAACCGAGGTGGATGAGCAGTTCTTC
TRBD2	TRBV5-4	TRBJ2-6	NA	CASSPGLAGVGANVLTF	TGTGCCAGCAGCCCTGGACTAGCGGGAGTTGGGGCCAACGTCCTGACTTTC
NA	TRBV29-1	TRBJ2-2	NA	CSVRSRGAPVELFF	TGCAGCGTTCGTTCAAGGGGGGCCCCCGTGGAGCTGTTTTTT
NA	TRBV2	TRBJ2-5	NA	CASSEKGVWETQYF	TGTGCCAGCAGTGAAAAGGGAGTTTGGGAGACCCAGTACTTC
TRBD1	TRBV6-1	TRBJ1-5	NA	CASSVTGDQPQHF	TGTGCCAGCAGTGTCACAGGGGACCAGCCCCAGCATTTT
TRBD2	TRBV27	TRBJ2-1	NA	CASSPGLAAYNEQFF	TGTGCCAGCAGTCCGGGTCTAGCGGCCTACAATGAGCAGTTCTTC